The 6 T cell receptor beta chains below all came from one sample that was sequenced in a study of cytomegalovirus exposure and HLA in healthy donors. The PCR ran on 60 Vbeta and 13 Jbeta primers. Produced via immunoSEQ multiplex PCR; TCRdb's table is partial and in-frame only. The data show about 160,000 clones, with 70% to 90% seen just once and roughly 2.2% held by the top ten. The source material was PBMCs. These TCRs come from a man between 18 and 29 years old in good health and CMV-seropositive.

A single count supports this clone. The V and J genes are TRBV5-1 and TRBJ1-1; no firm D call. Germline CDR1 and CDR2: SGHRS and YFSETQ. The V and J ends lost 3 bases and 0 bases respectively, with 9 bases between them. This CDR3 contains 14 residues. The DNA for the CDR3 is TGCGCCAGCAGCTCCCCGAGCATGAACACTGAAGCTTTCTTT. It specifies CASSSPSMNTEAFF.

This clone occurred once. Different DNA sequences within this sample yield the same CDR3. V is TRBV7-6 and J is TRBJ2-7; D is uncertain. V lost 0 bases and J 4 bases, leaving 7 bases between the germline ends. Germline assignment: CDR1 SGHVS and CDR2 FNYEAQ. CDR3 length: 13 amino acids. This CDR3 reads CASSLARQYEQYF. CDR3 DNA sequence: TGTGCCAGCAGCTTAGCCAGGCAATACGAGCAGTACTTC.

This rearrangement joins TRBV11-3 to TRBJ1-2; D remains ambiguous. The V and J ends lost 5 bases and 8 bases respectively, with 15 bases between them. The CDR3 contains 13 residues. Germline values: CDR1 SGHNT, CDR2 YENEEA. CDR3 residues: CASSARSGGGYTF. CDR3 DNA: TGTGCCAGCAGCGCACGGTCCGGCGGAGGCTACACCTTC.

The chain uses TRBV6-5 and TRBJ2-7; D is unresolved. The CDR3 is 13 residues long. The germline CDR1 and CDR2 sequences are MNHEY and SVGAGI. Trimming left V 6 bases short and J 5 bases short, with 14 bases between. CDR3 nucleotides: TGTGCCAGCAGGTCCAGGCGTGCCCACGAGCAGTACTTC. The encoded protein is CASRSRRAHEQYF.

This chain connects TRBV7-2 to TRBJ2-7; TRBD1 aligns across 7 bases. V trimming: 4 bases; J trimming: 3 bases; junction bases outside the gene matches: 9. The germline V gene has CDR1 SGHTA and CDR2 FQGNSA. The CDR3 is 15 residues long. CDR3 DNA: TGTGCCAGCAGCTACGACAGGGTGGCAGTCTACGAGCAGTACTTC. This gives the protein CASSYDRVAVYEQYF.

Points on this clone: Within the sample, other DNA sequences also encode this same CDR3. The chain combines TRBV11-3 with TRBJ2-7; 7 bases agree with TRBD1. The CDR3 runs 14 residues. Germline V CDR1 and CDR2: SGHNT, YENEEA. V lost 3 bases to trimming and J lost 1 base; unmatched junction nucleotides: 3. The CDR3 nucleotides are TGTGCCAGCAGCTTGGACAGGAGTTCCTACGAGCAGTACTTC. As protein: CASSLDRSSYEQYF.